Shown below are 25 T cell receptor beta chains from a single sample sequenced in a study of PD-L1 blockade in urothelial cancer. Here immunoSEQ multiplex PCR was the method, and the copy in TCRdb shows in-frame clones only, minus some. Among about 72,000 clones listed, approximately 83% were seen once. Time point denoted: pretreatment peripheral blood. This sample comprised PBMCs, obtained around atezolizumab (anti-PD-L1) treatment. These TCRs come from a man in his 60s with urothelial cancer.

A few counts support this clone. The chain recombines TRBV4-3 with TRBJ2-2; D unresolved. The germline gives CDR1 LGHNA, CDR2 YSLEER. This CDR3 contains 14 residues. Trimming stripped 0 bases from V and 6 bases from J, with 8 bases between. The DNA for the CDR3 is TGCGCCAGCAGCCAAGATAGGCTAGCCGGGGAGCTGTTTTTT. Its translation is CASSQDRLAGELFF.

As to this clone: The same CDR3 arises from other DNA sequences in this sample as well. The chain has TRBV6-1 and TRBJ1-1; unclear D gene. Germline V gene data show CDR1 as MNHNS and CDR2 as SASEGT. The ends were cut back, 1 base at V and 1 base at J, with 10 bases in the middle. CDR3 length equals 15 residues. Here the CDR3 reads CASSEVWRQNTEAFF. The CDR3 coding sequence is TGTGCCAGCAGTGAAGTGTGGAGGCAGAACACTGAAGCTTTCTTT.

The V call is TRBV11-2, the J call TRBJ2-3; 12 bases fit TRBD2. The trim removed 5 bases at V and 2 bases at J, leaving 5 bases unmatched. The CDR3 spans 16 residues. The germline gives CDR1 SGHAT, CDR2 FQNNGV. The CDR3 DNA reads as TGTGCCAGCAGCCGAGGACTAGCGGGGAACACAGATACGCAGTATTTT. It specifies CASSRGLAGNTDTQYF.

The chain carries TRBV27 and TRBJ1-3; unclear D gene. Germline loops: CDR1 MNHEY, CDR2 SMNVEV (reference sequence). CDR3 length equals 14 residues. V was clipped by 5 bases and J by 6 bases, with 14 bases between them. The CDR3 DNA is TGTGCCAGCAGTATCCACACACTAAAAAACACCATATATTTT. Its protein product is CASSIHTLKNTIYF.

The chain links TRBV11-3 to TRBJ2-1; 8 bases map to TRBD2. The CDR3 covers 15 residues. After removal of 6 bases from V and 2 bases from J, the junction contained 6 bases not matched to a gene. The germline V gene encodes CDR1 SGHNT and CDR2 YENEEA. CDR3 amino acids: CASSLSGGPYNEQFF. In DNA form, the CDR3 reads TGTGCCAGCAGTTTAAGCGGGGGCCCCTACAATGAGCAGTTCTTC. Variable domain in full (rest from reference TRBV11-3 and TRBJ2-1): EAGVVQSPRYKIIEKKQPVAFWCNPISGHNTLYWYLQNLGQGPELLIRYENEEAVDDSQLPKDRFSAERLKGVDSTLKIQPAELGDSAVYLCASSLSGGPYNEQFFGPGTRLTVL.

The rearrangement uses TRBV18 and TRBJ1-6; D ambiguous. Trimming stripped 2 bases from V and 9 bases from J, with 17 bases between. The CDR3 is 16 residues long. CDR1 KGHSH and CDR2 LQKENI come from the germline V gene. In DNA, the CDR3 is TGTGCCAGCTCACCAGAGAGGGTAGTAGAAAGTTCACCCCTCCACTTT. Amino acids: CASSPERVVESSPLHF.

This sequence joins TRBV7-9 and TRBJ1-5, with 7 positions matching TRBD1. The CDR3 runs to 14 residues. Germline V lookup: CDR1 SEHNR, CDR2 FQNEAQ (reference sequence). The J segment lost 6 bases and the V segment lost 5 bases, leaving 7 bases of the junction unmatched. Here the CDR3 DNA reads TGTGCCAGCAGCGGGCAGGGGGATGCTCAGCCCCAGCATTTT. As protein: CASSGQGDAQPQHF. The full variable domain, rest sourced from reference TRBV7-9 and TRBJ1-5, is DTGVSQNPRHKITKRGQNVTFRCDPISEHNRLYWYRQTLGQGPEFLTYFQNEAQLEKSRLLSDRFSAERPKGSFSTLEIQRTEQGDSAMYLCASSGQGDAQPQHFGDGTRLSIL.

This chain uses TRBV7-9 with TRBJ2-3, with 7 positions matching TRBD2. The V gene end was trimmed by 4 bases and the J gene end by 5 bases; junction bases not matched to a gene: 15. The length of the CDR3 is 17 residues. CDR1 is SEHNR and CDR2 is FQNEAQ in the germline V gene (reference sequence). The CDR3 DNA reads TGTGCCAGCAGCTCCCCCAAGCGGGGCCCCATGGGAGATACGCAGTATTTT. This sequence encodes CASSSPKRGPMGDTQYF.

J is TRBJ2-5 and V is TRBV7-8; D is unclear. The CDR3 runs to 14 residues. Trimming cost V 1 base and J 4 bases, with 10 bases left between them. Germline V gene sequence: CDR1 SGHVS, CDR2 FQNEAQ. CDR3 sequence (DNA): TGTGCCAGCAGCTTAGTTCGGGTGTCAGAGACCCAGTACTTC. This encodes CASSLVRVSETQYF.

The V gene is TRBV7-9, the J gene TRBJ2-4, with D perhaps matching TRBD2 (5 bases). V was pared by 5 bases and J by 0 bases, with 17 bases between. CDR1 and CDR2 from the germline V gene are SEHNR and FQNEAQ (reference sequence). The CDR3 totals 17 residues. CDR3 protein: CASSRTHQRLAKNIQYF. In nucleotides, the CDR3 is TGTGCCAGCAGCCGAACCCATCAGCGGTTAGCCAAAAACATTCAGTACTTC.

This clone appeared once. The CDR3 nucleotides read TGTGCCAGCAGCTCACGAGATTTCTCCTACGAGCAGTACTTC. Protein: CASSSRDFSYEQYF. V is TRBV7-2 and J is TRBJ2-7, with D uncertain. The CDR3 length is 14 residues. Germline V gene data show CDR1 as SGHTA and CDR2 as FQGNSA. V was pared by 4 bases and J by 0 bases, with 10 bases between.

The chain combines TRBV27 with TRBJ2-3, with D possibly matching TRBD2 (5 bases). With 0 bases removed from V and 2 bases from J, the gap between germline ends came to 9 bases. The CDR3 runs to 15 residues. The germline V gene encodes CDR1 MNHEY and CDR2 SMNVEV (reference sequence). The CDR3 DNA sequence: TGTGCCAGCAGTTTATCGGGCGACTACACAGATACGCAGTATTTT. Translating it yields CASSLSGDYTDTQYF.

J is TRBJ2-5 and V is TRBV11-3; 7 bases agree with TRBD1. Per germline, CDR1 SGHNT and CDR2 YENEEA. The CDR3 covers 14 residues. Trimming at V came to 1 base and at J to 7 bases, leaving 6 bases not matched to a gene. The CDR3 bases are TGTGCCAGCAGCTTAGGAGGGGGCGGCGGGACCCAGTACTTC. Its translation is CASSLGGGGGTQYF.

A single count supports this clone. The chain is built from TRBV19 and TRBJ1-5, with 8 bases fitting TRBD1. The CDR3 sequence is 14 residues long. Germline lookup yields CDR1 LNHDA and CDR2 SQIVND (reference sequence). J lost 3 bases, V lost 5 bases, and 3 bases had no gene match. The CDR3: CASSLGQVNQPQHF. The DNA for the CDR3 is TGTGCCAGTAGTTTGGGACAGGTCAATCAGCCCCAGCATTTT.

The chain uses TRBV30 and TRBJ2-7, with D hard to call. CDR1 and CDR2 (germline): GTSNPN, SVGIG (reference sequence). This CDR3 spans 13 amino acids. Trimming took off 0 bases at V and 0 bases at J, with 6 bases between the two ends. CDR3 nucleotides: TGTGCCTGGAGTGTGAGATACTCCTACGAGCAGTACTTC. The encoded protein is CAWSVRYSYEQYF.

The chain carries TRBV11-2 and TRBJ2-4, with 8 bases identical to TRBD2. Per germline, CDR1 SGHAT and CDR2 FQNNGV. With V trimmed by 0 bases and J by 6 bases, 4 bases remained unmatched. The CDR3 sequence is 15 residues long. The CDR3 DNA sequence: TGTGCCAGCAGCTTAGATCGGGCGGGGGGAAACATTCAGTACTTC. Amino acid sequence: CASSLDRAGGNIQYF.

The chain has TRBV7-2 and TRBJ1-1; D unclear. The V end was cut by 1 base, the J end by 4 bases, with 13 bases between. There are 15 residues in the CDR3. Germline V gene lookup returns CDR1 SGHTA and CDR2 FQGNSA. CDR3 sequence: CASSLVLHPGTEAFF. DNA of the CDR3: TGTGCCAGCAGCTTAGTTCTACACCCGGGCACTGAAGCTTTCTTT.

The chain uses TRBV7-9 and TRBJ1-4; the match to TRBD1 covers 7 bases. Germline V lookup: CDR1 SEHNR, CDR2 FQNEAQ (reference sequence). This CDR3 contains 15 residues. V lost 3 bases and J lost 4; bases outside the gene matches: 5. CDR3 DNA: TGTGCCAGCAGCTTTACCGGGACAGATAATGAAAAACTGTTTTTT. It yields the protein CASSFTGTDNEKLFF.

The rearrangement links TRBV6-5 to TRBJ2-3, with D possibly matching TRBD2 (7 bases). V was cut by 6 bases and J by 4 bases, with 17 bases left in between. This CDR3 is 15 amino acids long. Germline CDR1 and CDR2: MNHEY and SVGAGI. The CDR3 DNA reads TGTGCCAGCAGATCGGGGGGCCGGGGCCCAGATACGCAGTATTTT. Amino acid sequence: CASRSGGRGPDTQYF.

The chain carries TRBV11-2 and TRBJ1-4; D is perhaps TRBD1 (5 bases). The V end lost 2 bases, the J end lost 7 bases, and 11 bases lay between the germline ends. CDR1 SGHAT and CDR2 FQNNGV come from the germline V gene. The CDR3 has 14 amino acids. As DNA, the CDR3 is TGTGCCAGCAGCTTAAGGGGAGGGATTGAAAAACTGTTTTTT. Protein sequence: CASSLRGGIEKLFF.

This chain uses TRBV11-2 with TRBJ2-1; 11 bases match TRBD1. The CDR3 has 15 amino acids. The germline gives CDR1 SGHAT, CDR2 FQNNGV. The V segment lost 5 bases and the J segment 6 bases; nucleotides outside the gene matches: 6. CDR3 DNA sequence: TGTGCCAGCAGCCAAGACGGGACAGGGGGCAATGAGCAGTTCTTC. Protein product: CASSQDGTGGNEQFF.

V gene TRBV5-1 combines with J gene TRBJ2-5, with 9 nucleotides matching TRBD2. Germline CDR1 and CDR2: SGHRS and YFSETQ. The V gene end was trimmed by 3 bases and the J gene end by 5 bases; junction bases not matched to a gene: 11. The CDR3 is 16 residues long. CDR3 nucleotide sequence: TGCGCCAGCAGCTCCTTTGGCGGGGGGGTTTATGAGACCCAGTACTTC. It translates to CASSSFGGGVYETQYF.

The chain uses TRBV7-3 and TRBJ2-3; 11 nucleotides align to TRBD2. The CDR3 consists of 14 residues. After removal of 5 bases from V and 5 bases from J, the junction contained 3 bases not matched to a gene. The germline gives CDR1 SGHTA, CDR2 FQGTGA. In DNA form, the CDR3 reads TGTGCCAGCAGCCCTAGCGGGGGGAAAGATACGCAGTATTTT. It is translated as CASSPSGGKDTQYF. Full variable domain (remainder filled in from reference TRBV7-3 and TRBJ2-3): GAGVSQTPSNKVTEKGKYVELRCDPISGHTALYWYRQSLGQGPEFLIYFQGTGAADDSGLPNDRFFAVRPEGSVSTLKIQRTERGDSAVYLCASSPSGGKDTQYFGPGTRLTVL.

V gene TRBV7-2 combines with J gene TRBJ2-7; D unclear. CDR1 is SGHTA, CDR2 FQGNSA, per germline. Trimming cost V 5 bases and J 0 bases, with 11 bases left between them. The length of the CDR3 is 14 residues. This CDR3 is CASSPRPASYEQYF. CDR3 bases: TGTGCCAGCAGCCCGCGGCCCGCCTCCTACGAGCAGTACTTC.

The rearrangement links TRBV19 to TRBJ1-6, with 7 bases identical to TRBD1. There are 14 residues in the CDR3. The V gene end was trimmed by 5 bases and the J gene end by 7 bases; junction bases not matched to a gene: 5. Per germline, CDR1 LNHDA and CDR2 SQIVND (reference sequence). The CDR3 DNA is TGTGCCAGTAGTTTGGGACAGAGAAATTCACCCCTCCACTTT. As protein: CASSLGQRNSPLHF.